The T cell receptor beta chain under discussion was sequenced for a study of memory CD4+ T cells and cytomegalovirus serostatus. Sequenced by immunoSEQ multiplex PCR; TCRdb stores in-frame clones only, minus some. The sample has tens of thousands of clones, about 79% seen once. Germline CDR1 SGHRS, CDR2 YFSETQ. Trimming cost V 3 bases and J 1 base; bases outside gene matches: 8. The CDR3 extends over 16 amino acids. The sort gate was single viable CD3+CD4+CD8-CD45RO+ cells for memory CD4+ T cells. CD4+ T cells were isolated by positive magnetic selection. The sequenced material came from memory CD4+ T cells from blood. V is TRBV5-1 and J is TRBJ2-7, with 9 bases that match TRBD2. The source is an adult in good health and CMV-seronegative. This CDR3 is CASSSLLAGGSYEQYF. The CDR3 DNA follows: TGCGCCAGCAGCTCCCTACTAGCGGGTGGTTCCTACGAGCAGTACTTC.